Here is one TCR beta chain with its context. The antigen remains unidentified. Germline V gene lookup returns CDR1 SQVTM and CDR2 ANQGSEA. V was pared by 0 bases and J by 7 bases, with 16 bases between. The CDR3 sequence is 15 residues long. At the survey level, the v3.0 immunoSEQ assay was run. The repertoire was sequenced with immunoSEQ multiplex PCR; TCRdb's copy has only in-frame clones and lacks some. Of fewer than 40,000 clones listed, over 70% are singletons. The sample comes from a study of long-term antiretroviral therapy in people with HIV. Findings of the study overall: At every time point, clones expanded before ART dominated the repertoire. Blood, drawn from about 2004 to 2018, may reflect older ART regimens.

The input for sequencing was unsorted PBMCs, taken 3.1 years after starting antiretroviral therapy. The rearrangement links TRBV29-1 to TRBJ2-1, with D possibly matching TRBD1 (5 bases). The sequence was collected from a woman aged 45-65 years with HIV. CDR3 sequence: CSVEDPGSSLNEQFF. CDR3 in DNA: TGCAGCGTTGAAGATCCAGGGTCCTCCCTTAATGAGCAGTTCTTC.